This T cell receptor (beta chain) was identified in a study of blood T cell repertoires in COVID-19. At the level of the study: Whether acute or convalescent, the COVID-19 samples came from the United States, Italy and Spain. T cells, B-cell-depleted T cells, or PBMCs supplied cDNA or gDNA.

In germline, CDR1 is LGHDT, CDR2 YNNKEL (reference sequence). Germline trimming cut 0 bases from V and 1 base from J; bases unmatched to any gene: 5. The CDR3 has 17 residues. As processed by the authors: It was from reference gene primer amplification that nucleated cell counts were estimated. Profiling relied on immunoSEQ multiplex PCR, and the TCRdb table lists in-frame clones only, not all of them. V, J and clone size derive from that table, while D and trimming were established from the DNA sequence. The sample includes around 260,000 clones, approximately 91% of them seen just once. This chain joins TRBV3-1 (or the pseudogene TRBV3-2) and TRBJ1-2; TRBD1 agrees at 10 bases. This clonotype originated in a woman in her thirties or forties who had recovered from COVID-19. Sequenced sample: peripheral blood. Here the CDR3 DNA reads TGTGCCAGCAGCCAAGAGACAGGGGGCTTCGGTAACTATGGCTACACCTTC. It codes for CASSQETGGFGNYGYTF.